This T cell receptor (beta chain) was recovered during a study of blood T cell repertoires in COVID-19. On the study more broadly: Acute-phase and convalescent COVID-19 samples originated in the United States, Italy and Spain. The analysed material was cDNA or gDNA that came from T cells, B-cell-depleted T cells, or PBMCs.

Between the trimmed V and J ends, which lost 9 bases and 2 bases, there was a span of 14 bases. CDR3 length equals 13 residues. CDR1 SGHNT and CDR2 YYREEE come from the germline V gene (reference sequence). This clone was seen more than once but under ten times. Followed over time, Seattle patients had been enrolled while infection was active. In the original processing: Reference gene primer amplification yielded estimated nucleated cell counts. Produced via immunoSEQ multiplex PCR; TCRdb's table is partial and in-frame only. The V and J calls and the clone size are those of that table, but D and trimming were determined from the DNA. The sample lists under 200,000 clones; about four fifths were seen once.

The clonotype was recovered from a woman aged 55-70 years with COVID-19, enrolled during active disease. Sequencing was carried out using peripheral blood. The V gene is TRBV5-4, the J gene TRBJ1-1; D may be TRBD1 (6 bases). The CDR3 spells CATKNRVNTEAFF. The CDR3 DNA reads as TGTGCCACTAAAAACAGGGTCAACACTGAAGCTTTCTTT.